Listed here are 4 T cell receptor beta chains from one sample, sequenced in a study of vaccination effects on CD4 cells after COVID-19. Which antigens these TCRs recognize remains unknown. The ViraFEST assay expanded antigen-specific CD4+ T cells with viral peptide pools before sequencing. At the end of around eleven days of culture, CD4+ T cells were isolated. Nucleocapsid antibodies stayed negative before and after vaccination, showing no earlier SARS-CoV-2 infection. TCRdb's table, derived via immunoSEQ multiplex PCR, lists solely in-frame clones and lacks some. The data show 23,000 or so clones, with roughly 70% seen just once and 2.5% to 4% held by the top ten. The sample was CD4+ T cells from PBMCs cultured with SARS-CoV-2 spike peptides, taken before COVID-19 vaccination. The receptors originated from a human donor who received a COVID-19 vaccine.

The CDR3 is CASSDSNLPDTQYF. As DNA, the CDR3 is TGTGCCAGCAGTGACTCGAATCTCCCAGATACGCAGTATTTT. The chain joins TRBV6-4 to TRBJ2-3; unclear D gene. The germline gives CDR1 MRHNA, CDR2 SNTAGT. The V and J ends lost 0 bases and 4 bases respectively, with 8 bases between them. The CDR3 contains 14 residues.

This clone came up once. This chain links TRBV19 with TRBJ1-2; tentative D call: TRBD1 (6 bases). Germline assignment: CDR1 LNHDA and CDR2 SQIVND (reference sequence). The germline V and J ends were trimmed by 1 base and 2 bases, with 14 bases remaining between them. The CDR3 totals 16 residues. The CDR3, as DNA: TGTGCCAGTAGTATAGGGACAGTTAGAGACAACTATGGCTACACCTTC. Translated: CASSIGTVRDNYGYTF.

The gene calls are TRBV10-1 and TRBJ2-7; 10 nucleotides align to TRBD1. The J segment lost 5 bases and the V segment lost 0 bases, leaving 4 bases of the junction unmatched. The CDR3 has 15 amino acids. From germline, CDR1 is WNHNN and CDR2 SYGVQD (reference sequence). The CDR3 loop is CASSESDRGIDEQYF. DNA of the CDR3: TGCGCCAGCAGTGAGTCGGACAGGGGGATTGACGAGCAGTACTTC.

This sequence joins TRBV11-2 and TRBJ2-7; D not resolved. CDR1 is SGHAT and CDR2 is FQNNGV in the germline V gene. Trimming cost V 0 bases and J 3 bases, with 9 bases left between them. The CDR3 length is 14 residues. CDR3 amino acids: CASSLDGPGYEQYF. CDR3 nucleotides: TGTGCCAGCAGCTTAGATGGCCCGGGCTACGAGCAGTACTTC.